Listed here are 31 T cell receptor beta chains from one sample, sequenced in a study of vaccination effects on CD4 cells after COVID-19. These receptors' antigens are unknown. Profiled with immunoSEQ multiplex PCR; TCRdb holds only in-frame clones, not every one. The sample holds roughly 48,000 clones, approximately 70% seen once. Cultured cells yielded isolated CD4+ T cells after approximately nine days. This material consisted of CD4+ T cells from PBMCs cultured without peptide, taken before COVID-19 vaccination. The receptors here all came from a human donor who received a COVID-19 vaccine.

CDR3 region: CASSDAGQGVADTQYF. CDR3 DNA: TGTGCCAGCAGTGACGCGGGACAGGGGGTGGCAGATACGCAGTATTTT. The chain is built from TRBV2 and TRBJ2-3; 11 bases are a match to TRBD1. The J segment lost 4 bases and the V segment lost 3 bases, leaving 6 bases of the junction unmatched. There are 16 residues in the CDR3. The V gene's germline CDR1 is SNHLY and CDR2 FYNNEI. Using reference TRBV2 and TRBJ2-3 for the parts outside the CDR3, the full variable domain is EPEVTQTPSHQVTQMGQEVILRCVPISNHLYFYWYRQILGQKVEFLVSFYNNEISEKSEIFDDQFSVERPDGSNFTLKIRSTKLEDSAMYFCASSDAGQGVADTQYFGPGTRLTVL.

V is TRBV3-1 (or the pseudogene TRBV3-2) and J is TRBJ1-1, with a tentative D call TRBD1 (5 bases). Trimming left V 4 bases short and J 6 bases short, with 15 bases between. The CDR3 is made up of 14 amino acids. Germline V lookup: CDR1 LGHDT, CDR2 YNNKEL (reference sequence). CDR3 nucleotides: TGTGCCAGCAGCCGAGGCGACCAGGGCGCTGAAGCTTTCTTT. It translates to CASSRGDQGAEAFF.

The chain links TRBV5-1 to TRBJ1-1; D not certain. CDR3 length: 11 amino acids. Per germline, CDR1 SGHRS and CDR2 YFSETQ. Trimming shortened V by 1 base and J by 4 bases, and 2 bases separated the two germline ends. The DNA of the CDR3 is TGCGCCAGCAGCTTGACCACTGAAGCTTTCTTT. Translation: CASSLTTEAFF.

The J gene is TRBJ2-7, the V gene TRBV2; tentatively, D is TRBD1 (6 bases). CDR3 length: 13 amino acids. CDR1 SNHLY and CDR2 FYNNEI come from the germline V gene. V lost 11 bases and J lost 4, with 18 bases in between. The CDR3: CASSPGVLYEQYF. CDR3 coding DNA: TGTGCCTCCTCGCCAGGGGTGTTATACGAGCAGTACTTC.

This rearrangement joins TRBV28 to TRBJ2-7; 9 nucleotides align to TRBD1. CDR3 length: 16 amino acids. The V segment lost 2 bases and the J segment 2 bases; nucleotides outside the gene matches: 7. CDR1 MDHEN and CDR2 SYDVKM come from the germline V gene. CDR3 loop: CASSLIFGTGTYEQYF. The CDR3 nucleotides are TGTGCCAGCAGTTTAATTTTCGGGACAGGGACCTACGAGCAGTACTTC.

This chain uses TRBV28 with TRBJ1-5; TRBD1 aligns across 12 bases. V lost 4 bases, J lost 7 bases, and 5 bases stayed unmatched. Germline CDR1 reads MDHEN; CDR2 reads SYDVKM. The CDR3 covers 15 residues. DNA of the CDR3: TGTGCCAGCAGTTGGGGACAGGGGGCAGGGCAGCCCCAGCATTTT. It translates to CASSWGQGAGQPQHF.

The genes are TRBV5-1 and TRBJ2-7; maybe TRBD1 (5 bases). With 4 bases removed from V and 3 bases from J, the gap between germline ends came to 14 bases. This CDR3 has 14 amino acids. Germline-derived CDR1 and CDR2 are SGHRS and YFSETQ. The CDR3: CASSLNYQGYEQYF. CDR3 nucleotide sequence: TGCGCCAGCAGCCTTAACTATCAGGGCTACGAGCAGTACTTC. Based on the CDR3 plus reference TRBV5-1 and TRBJ2-7, the full variable domain is KAGVTQTPRYLIKTRGQQVTLSCSPISGHRSVSWYQQTPGQGLQFLFEYFSETQRNKGNFPGRFSGRQFSNSRSEMNVSTLELGDSALYLCASSLNYQGYEQYFGPGTRLTVT.

This chain uses TRBV27 with TRBJ1-5; maybe TRBD1 (5 bases). The CDR3 spans 21 residues. V was pared by 5 bases and J by 1 base, with 30 bases between. Germline V gene sequence: CDR1 MNHEY, CDR2 SMNVEV (reference sequence). In nucleotides, the CDR3 is TGTGCCAGCAGTCCTACAGCACATACAGGAGGCGGGCAACAAAGCAATCAGCCCCAGCATTTT. It yields the protein CASSPTAHTGGGQQSNQPQHF.

The chain recombines TRBV5-4 with TRBJ2-2; 9 positions match TRBD1. Trimming removed 5 bases from V and 7 bases from J; junction bases left unmatched: 6. The CDR3 extends over 14 amino acids. Per germline, CDR1 SGHNT and CDR2 YYREEE (reference sequence). The CDR3 region is CASRRTGAIGELFF. The CDR3 nucleotides read TGTGCCAGCAGAAGGACAGGGGCGATCGGGGAGCTGTTTTTT. The whole variable domain, filled in from reference TRBV5-4 and TRBJ2-2, reads ETGVTQSPTHLIKTRGQQVTLRCSSQSGHNTVSWYQQALGQGPQFIFQYYREEENGRGNFPPRFSGLQFPNYSSELNVNALELDDSALYLCASRRTGAIGELFFGEGSRLTVL.

The chain links TRBV10-3 to TRBJ2-7; 7 bases are a match to TRBD2. The CDR3 loop spans 12 amino acids. Germline CDR1 is ENHRY and CDR2 is SYGVKD. The V and J ends lost 10 bases and 2 bases, in that order; junction bases with no gene match: 5. For the CDR3, the DNA is TGTGCCAGCAACGGGGGGACCTACGAGCAGTACTTC. It encodes CASNGGTYEQYF.

In its sample, this clone is medium-sized. This chain links TRBV19 with TRBJ1-2; TRBD1 matches at 8 bases. Germline V CDR1 and CDR2: LNHDA, SQIVND (reference sequence). This CDR3 comprises 14 residues. After removal of 4 bases from V and 3 bases from J, the junction contained 4 bases not matched to a gene. Here the CDR3 DNA reads TGTGCCAGTAGTACTCCGGGACAGGACTATGGCTACACCTTC. Encoded protein: CASSTPGQDYGYTF.

V usage is TRBV5-1 and J usage is TRBJ1-4, with 7 nucleotides matching TRBD1. With 3 bases clipped from V and 4 bases from J, the junction kept 3 bases outside the gene matches. The CDR3 is 14 amino acids. Germline assignment: CDR1 SGHRS and CDR2 YFSETQ. DNA of the CDR3: TGCGCCAGCAGCTCGGGACAGCTTAATGAAAAACTGTTTTTT. This sequence encodes CASSSGQLNEKLFF.

The chain links TRBV11-2 to TRBJ2-7; 11 bases agree with TRBD2. V was pared by 6 bases and J by 2 bases, with 12 bases of the junction left unmatched. Germline lookup yields CDR1 SGHAT and CDR2 FQNNGV. The CDR3 sequence is 17 residues long. In DNA, the CDR3 is TGTGCCAGCAGTGGGACTAGCGGTCCAAGGGGGCCCTACGAGCAGTACTTC. As protein: CASSGTSGPRGPYEQYF.

This sequence joins TRBV9 and TRBJ1-1; 7 bases align to TRBD1. This CDR3 is 15 amino acids long. Germline values: CDR1 SGDLS, CDR2 YYNGEE. J was trimmed by 2 bases and V by 4 bases; bases with no gene match: 8. CDR3 amino acids: CASSLRDSLNTEAFF. The CDR3 DNA follows: TGTGCCAGCAGCCTACGGGACAGTCTAAACACTGAAGCTTTCTTT.

This clone showed up just once. The CDR3 region is CAWSEGLAGEETQYF. Written as DNA, the CDR3 is TGTGCCTGGAGCGAGGGACTAGCGGGGGAAGAGACCCAGTACTTC. The rearrangement links TRBV30 to TRBJ2-5, with TRBD2 identical over 14 bases. Germline assignment: CDR1 GTSNPN and CDR2 SVGIG (reference sequence). The CDR3 is 15 amino acids. J lost 3 bases, V lost 3 bases, and 3 bases had no gene match.

The chain links TRBV27 to TRBJ1-1; D gene uncertain. Germline CDR1 MNHEY, CDR2 SMNVEV (reference sequence). The V and J ends lost 5 bases and 8 bases respectively, with 15 bases between them. The CDR3 has 13 residues. The CDR3 nucleotides read TGTGCCAGCAGTCCTACGTCAGCCTTGGAAGCTTTCTTT. It specifies CASSPTSALEAFF.

The chain couples TRBV19 to TRBJ2-7, with D uncertain. Germline assignment: CDR1 LNHDA and CDR2 SQIVND (reference sequence). V was shortened by 5 bases and J by 0 bases, with 11 bases between the two germline ends. This CDR3 is built from 14 residues. The CDR3 sequence is CASSAHWSSYEQYF. The DNA for the CDR3 is TGTGCCAGTAGTGCCCACTGGAGCTCCTACGAGCAGTACTTC. The full variable domain, its missing parts supplied by reference TRBV19 and TRBJ2-7, is DGGITQSPKYLFRKEGQNVTLSCEQNLNHDAMYWYRQDPGQGLRLIYYSQIVNDFQKGDIAEGYSVSREKKESFPLTVTSAQKNPTAFYLCASSAHWSSYEQYFGPGTRLTVT.

The rearrangement uses TRBV29-1 and TRBJ2-7; TRBD1 is a possible D gene (5 bases). The germline gives CDR1 SQVTM, CDR2 ANQGSEA. Trimming cost V 7 bases and J 2 bases, with 9 bases left between them. The CDR3 spans 11 residues. Here the CDR3 reads CSAGYPYEQYF. The CDR3 coding sequence is TGCAGCGCAGGGTATCCCTACGAGCAGTACTTC.

V and J are TRBV19 and TRBJ2-5; D is perhaps TRBD1 or TRBD2 (7 bases each). CDR1 is LNHDA and CDR2 is SQIVND in the germline V gene (reference sequence). Between the trimmed V and J ends, which lost 4 bases and 2 bases, there was a span of 14 bases. CDR3 size: 15 residues. Here the CDR3 reads CASSTKRDRQETQYF. DNA of the CDR3: TGTGCCAGTAGTACCAAGCGGGACAGACAAGAGACCCAGTACTTC.

V is TRBV7-2 and J is TRBJ1-1; D possibly corresponds to TRBD1 (6 bases). Germline values: CDR1 SGHTA, CDR2 FQGNSA. V lost 5 bases, J lost 5 bases, and 18 bases lay in between. This CDR3 is 15 amino acids long. CDR3 amino acids: CASSPTSRGGTEAFF. The DNA of the CDR3 is TGTGCCAGCAGCCCCACCAGCAGGGGTGGGACTGAAGCTTTCTTT.

This clone was recorded a few times. The chain carries TRBV4-2 and TRBJ2-5, with 9 bases identical to TRBD2. Germline V gene sequence: CDR1 LGHNA, CDR2 YNFKEQ. The CDR3 is 16 amino acids. With V trimmed by 1 base and J by 1 base, 4 bases remained unmatched. Written as DNA, the CDR3 is TGTGCCAGCAGCCAAGGAATAGCGGGGGTCCAAGAGACCCAGTACTTC. Translating gives CASSQGIAGVQETQYF.

The sample holds a few counts of this clone. The rearrangement uses TRBV7-9 and TRBJ2-1, with unresolved D. The germline V and J ends were trimmed by 6 bases and 8 bases, with 17 bases remaining between them. Germline-derived CDR1 and CDR2 are SEHNR and FQNEAQ (reference sequence). The length of the CDR3 is 14 residues. In DNA, the CDR3 is TGTGCCAGCAGTACCCGGGCGCCTACCGATGAGCAGTTCTTC. This sequence encodes CASSTRAPTDEQFF.

This chain links TRBV6-5 with TRBJ1-3; weak D call: TRBD1 (6 bases). Germline lookup yields CDR1 MNHEY and CDR2 SVGAGI. This CDR3 is 15 amino acids long. Trimming shortened V by 8 bases and J by 0 bases, and 14 bases separated the two germline ends. CDR3 nucleotides: TGTGCCAGCCGGGGGTGGACAGTCTCTGGAAACACCATATATTTT. Protein product: CASRGWTVSGNTIYF.

CDR3 sequence: CASSASTGRGSNQPQHF. In DNA, the CDR3 is TGCGCCAGCAGTGCCTCGACAGGGCGAGGTAGCAATCAGCCCCAGCATTTT. The chain has TRBV10-1 and TRBJ1-5, with TRBD1 matching 7 bases. This CDR3 region has 17 residues. The V and J ends lost 4 bases and 0 bases, in that order; junction bases with no gene match: 9. Germline loops: CDR1 WNHNN, CDR2 SYGVQD (reference sequence).

The chain employs TRBV12-3 or TRBV12-4 and TRBJ2-7; D possibly corresponds to TRBD2 (5 bases). The CDR3 contains 13 residues. V was trimmed by 6 bases and J by 2 bases, leaving 11 bases between them. The CDR3 DNA follows: TGTGCCAGCAGCCGGAGGTCTCCCTACGAGCAGTACTTC. It is translated as CASSRRSPYEQYF.

V usage is TRBV20-1 and J usage is TRBJ1-4, with a weak D call TRBD1 (6 bases). Between the trimmed V and J ends, which lost 6 bases and 3 bases, there was a span of 20 bases. The germline gives CDR1 DFQATT, CDR2 SNEGSKA (reference sequence). The CDR3 consists of 16 residues. The CDR3 nucleotides are TGCAGTGCGAGTGGGAGGGGGTACAGGGCTAATGAAAAACTGTTTTTT. Translation: CSASGRGYRANEKLFF.

This clone was found once. The J gene is TRBJ2-2, the V gene TRBV2, with TRBD1 matching 7 bases. With 3 bases clipped from V and 6 bases from J, the junction kept 4 bases outside the gene matches. The V gene's germline CDR1 is SNHLY and CDR2 FYNNEI. This CDR3 region has 14 residues. CDR3 amino acids: CASSELQGAGELFF. CDR3 bases: TGTGCCAGCAGTGAGCTCCAGGGGGCCGGGGAGCTGTTTTTT.

This sequence joins TRBV3-1 (or the pseudogene TRBV3-2) and TRBJ2-7; possibly TRBD1 for D (5 bases). Germline CDR1 is LGHDT and CDR2 is YNNKEL (reference sequence). V lost 0 bases to trimming and J lost 1 base, with 13 bases between them. This CDR3 has 16 residues. The CDR3 nucleotides read TGTGCCAGCAGCCAAGAATTGACAGCGCTATCCTACGAGCAGTACTTC. It yields the protein CASSQELTALSYEQYF.

This chain joins TRBV11-3 and TRBJ2-5; D unclear. From germline, CDR1 is SGHNT and CDR2 YENEEA. V was clipped by 0 bases and J by 4 bases, with 6 bases between them. The CDR3 has 13 residues. Written as DNA, the CDR3 is TGTGCCAGCAGCTTAGAGTTAGCAGAGACCCAGTACTTC. This sequence encodes CASSLELAETQYF.

This clone was seen once. The V and J genes are TRBV6-6 and TRBJ1-4; 11 nucleotides line up with TRBD1. The CDR3 spans 17 residues. Per germline, CDR1 MNHNY and CDR2 SVGAGI (reference sequence). J gave up 8 bases and V 6 bases, and 14 bases lay outside the gene matches. In nucleotides, the CDR3 is TGTGCCAGCAGCCGAGGACAGGGGGCTGGTTTGTTGGAAAAACTGTTTTTT. It is translated as CASSRGQGAGLLEKLFF.

The chain carries TRBV4-1 and TRBJ1-2; 7 nucleotides line up with TRBD1. Trimming at V came to 3 bases and at J to 8 bases, leaving 18 bases not matched to a gene. The germline V gene encodes CDR1 MGHRA and CDR2 YSYEKL. This CDR3 comprises 17 residues. CDR3 DNA: TGCGCCAGCAGCCATGAGGCACGACAGGGACCAGCGGGGGGCTACACCTTC. Protein product: CASSHEARQGPAGGYTF.